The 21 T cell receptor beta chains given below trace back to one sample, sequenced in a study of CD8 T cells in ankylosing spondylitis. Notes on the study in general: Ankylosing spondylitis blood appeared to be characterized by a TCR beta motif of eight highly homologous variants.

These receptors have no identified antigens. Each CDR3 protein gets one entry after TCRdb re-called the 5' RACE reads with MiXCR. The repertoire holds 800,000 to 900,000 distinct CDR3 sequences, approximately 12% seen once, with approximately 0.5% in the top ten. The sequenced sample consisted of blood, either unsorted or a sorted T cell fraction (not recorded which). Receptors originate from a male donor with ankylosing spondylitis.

The CDR3 here is CSARDSGGGSLVSEQYF. The CDR3 DNA reads TGCAGTGCTAGAGATTCGGGCGGGGGAAGCCTCGTCTCCGAGCAGTACTTC. The chain couples TRBV20-1 to TRBJ2-7; 7 positions match TRBD2. With V trimmed by 0 bases and J by 6 bases, 17 bases remained unmatched. Germline CDR1 reads DFQATT; CDR2 reads SNEGSKA (reference sequence). This CDR3 contains 17 residues.

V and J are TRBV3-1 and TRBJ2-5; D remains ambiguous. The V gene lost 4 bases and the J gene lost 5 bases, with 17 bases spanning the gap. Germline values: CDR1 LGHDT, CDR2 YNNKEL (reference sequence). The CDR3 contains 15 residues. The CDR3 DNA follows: TGTGCCAGCAGCCTGACGGACCCAACCGGGGAGACCCAGTACTTC. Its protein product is CASSLTDPTGETQYF.

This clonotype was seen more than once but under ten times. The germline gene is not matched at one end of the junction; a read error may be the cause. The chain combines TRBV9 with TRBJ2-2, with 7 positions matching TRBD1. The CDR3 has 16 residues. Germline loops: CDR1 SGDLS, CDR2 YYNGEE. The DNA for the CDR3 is TGTGCCAGCAGCGTAGACCAGACAGGGAACGCCGGGGAGCTGTTTTTT. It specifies CASSVDQTGNAGELFF.

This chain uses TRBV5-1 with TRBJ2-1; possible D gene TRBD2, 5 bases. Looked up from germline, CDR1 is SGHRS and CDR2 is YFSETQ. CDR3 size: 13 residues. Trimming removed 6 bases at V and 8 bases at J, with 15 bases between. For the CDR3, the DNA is TGCGCCAGCAAACGGGATATGGGCGATGAGCAGTTCTTC. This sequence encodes CASKRDMGDEQFF.

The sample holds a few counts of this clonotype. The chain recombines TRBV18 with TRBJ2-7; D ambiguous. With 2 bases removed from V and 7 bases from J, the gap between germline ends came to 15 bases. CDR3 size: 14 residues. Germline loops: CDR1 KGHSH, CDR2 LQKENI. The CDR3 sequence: CASSPDLQNREQYF. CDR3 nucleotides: TGTGCCAGCTCACCAGACTTACAAAATCGGGAGCAGTACTTC.

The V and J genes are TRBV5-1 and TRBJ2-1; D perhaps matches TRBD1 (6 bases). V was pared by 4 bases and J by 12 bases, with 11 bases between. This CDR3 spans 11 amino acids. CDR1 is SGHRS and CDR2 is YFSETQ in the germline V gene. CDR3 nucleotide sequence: TGCGCCAGCAGCCCGGACAGCGCGCAGTTCTTC. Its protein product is CASSPDSAQFF.

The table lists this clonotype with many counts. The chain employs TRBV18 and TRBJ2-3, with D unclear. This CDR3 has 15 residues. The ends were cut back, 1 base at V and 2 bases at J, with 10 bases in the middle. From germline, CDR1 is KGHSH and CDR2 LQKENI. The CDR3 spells CASSPRGYNTDTQYF. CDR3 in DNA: TGTGCCAGCTCACCACGGGGATACAACACAGATACGCAGTATTTT.

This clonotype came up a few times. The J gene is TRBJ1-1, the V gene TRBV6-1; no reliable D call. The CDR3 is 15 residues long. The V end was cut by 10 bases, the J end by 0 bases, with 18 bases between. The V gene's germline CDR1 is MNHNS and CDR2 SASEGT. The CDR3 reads CATLTSTGLNTEAFF. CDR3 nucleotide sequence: TGTGCCACCCTGACTAGCACGGGTCTGAACACTGAAGCTTTCTTT.

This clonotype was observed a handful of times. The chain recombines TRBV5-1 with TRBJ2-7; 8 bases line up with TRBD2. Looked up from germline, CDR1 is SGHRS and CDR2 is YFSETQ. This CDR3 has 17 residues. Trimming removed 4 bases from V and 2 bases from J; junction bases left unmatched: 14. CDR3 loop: CASSVTSENFFPYEQYF. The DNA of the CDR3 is TGCGCCAGCAGCGTGACTAGCGAGAACTTCTTCCCCTACGAGCAGTACTTC.

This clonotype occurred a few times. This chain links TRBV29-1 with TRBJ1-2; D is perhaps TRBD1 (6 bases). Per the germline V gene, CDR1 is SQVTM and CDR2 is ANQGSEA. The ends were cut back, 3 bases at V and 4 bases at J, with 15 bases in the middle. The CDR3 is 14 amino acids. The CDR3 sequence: CSVDFSGALYGYTF. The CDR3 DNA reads TGCAGCGTTGACTTTTCAGGGGCCCTCTATGGCTACACCTTC.

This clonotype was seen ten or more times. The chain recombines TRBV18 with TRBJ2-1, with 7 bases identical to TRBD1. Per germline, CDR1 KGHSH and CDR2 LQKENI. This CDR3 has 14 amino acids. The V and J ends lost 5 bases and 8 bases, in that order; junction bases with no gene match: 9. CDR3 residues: CASSNNRGSDEQFF. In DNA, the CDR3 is TGTGCCAGCTCAAATAACAGGGGATCGGATGAGCAGTTCTTC.

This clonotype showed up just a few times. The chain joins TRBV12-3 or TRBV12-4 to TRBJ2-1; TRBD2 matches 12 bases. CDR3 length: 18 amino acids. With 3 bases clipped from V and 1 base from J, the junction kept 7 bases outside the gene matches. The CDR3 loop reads CASSFPSGGARSYNEQFF. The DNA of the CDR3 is TGTGCCAGCAGTTTCCCTAGCGGGGGGGCTCGTTCCTACAATGAGCAGTTCTTC.

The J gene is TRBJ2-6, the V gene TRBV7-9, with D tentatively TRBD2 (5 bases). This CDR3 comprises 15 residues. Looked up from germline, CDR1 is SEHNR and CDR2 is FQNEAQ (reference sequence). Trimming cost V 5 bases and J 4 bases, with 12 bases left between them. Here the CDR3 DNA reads TGTGCCAGCAGCCGCACCTCGGGAGGGGCCAACGTCCTGACTTTC. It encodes CASSRTSGGANVLTF. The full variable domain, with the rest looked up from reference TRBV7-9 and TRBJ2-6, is DTGVSQNPRHKITKRGQNVTFRCDPISEHNRLYWYRQTLGQGPEFLTYFQNEAQLEKSRLLSDRFSAERPKGSFSTLEIQRTEQGDSAMYLCASSRTSGGANVLTFGAGSRLTVL.

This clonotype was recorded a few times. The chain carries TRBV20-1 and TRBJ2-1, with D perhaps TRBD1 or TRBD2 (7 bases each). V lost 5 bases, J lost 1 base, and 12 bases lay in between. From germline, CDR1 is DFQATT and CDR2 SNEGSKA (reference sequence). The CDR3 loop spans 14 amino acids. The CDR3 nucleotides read TGCAGTGCTCAGGGGGGGGGATCCTACAATGAGCAGTTCTTC. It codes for CSAQGGGSYNEQFF.

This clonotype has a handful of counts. The CDR3 nucleotides read TGCGCCAGCAGCTTGTTCCAGGACGACTACGGGGTGTACTTC. It translates to CASSLFQDDYGVYF. The chain has TRBV5-1 and TRBJ2-7, with a possible D match to TRBD2 (5 bases). V was cut by 1 base and J by 12 bases, with 20 bases left in between. Germline CDR1 SGHRS, CDR2 YFSETQ. This CDR3 contains 14 residues.

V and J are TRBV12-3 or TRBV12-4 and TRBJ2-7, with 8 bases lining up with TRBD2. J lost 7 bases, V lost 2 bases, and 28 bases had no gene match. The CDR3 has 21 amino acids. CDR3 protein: CASSLFPPGSRLTSAEGEQYF. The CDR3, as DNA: TGTGCCAGCAGTTTATTTCCCCCGGGTAGCCGATTGACTAGCGCAGAAGGGGAGCAGTACTTC.

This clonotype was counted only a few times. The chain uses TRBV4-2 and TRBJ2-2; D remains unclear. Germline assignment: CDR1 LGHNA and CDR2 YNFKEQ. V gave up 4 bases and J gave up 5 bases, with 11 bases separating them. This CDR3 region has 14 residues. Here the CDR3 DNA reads TGTGCCAGCAGCCCTGCAACACTAACCGGGGAGCTGTTTTTT. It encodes CASSPATLTGELFF.

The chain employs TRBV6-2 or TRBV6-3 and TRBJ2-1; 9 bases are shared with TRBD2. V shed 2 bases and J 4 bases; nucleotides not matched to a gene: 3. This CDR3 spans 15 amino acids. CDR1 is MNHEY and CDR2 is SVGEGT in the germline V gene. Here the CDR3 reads CASSYAGGLYNEQFF. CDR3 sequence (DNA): TGTGCCAGCAGTTACGCGGGAGGGCTATACAATGAGCAGTTCTTC.

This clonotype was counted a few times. This CDR3 is CSARDPQRLQETQYF. In DNA form, the CDR3 reads TGCAGTGCTAGAGACCCGCAGCGTCTCCAAGAGACCCAGTACTTC. The chain is built from TRBV20-1 and TRBJ2-5, with D hard to call. Looked up from germline, CDR1 is DFQATT and CDR2 is SNEGSKA (reference sequence). V was shortened by 0 bases and J by 1 base, with 12 bases between the two germline ends. This CDR3 is 15 amino acids long.

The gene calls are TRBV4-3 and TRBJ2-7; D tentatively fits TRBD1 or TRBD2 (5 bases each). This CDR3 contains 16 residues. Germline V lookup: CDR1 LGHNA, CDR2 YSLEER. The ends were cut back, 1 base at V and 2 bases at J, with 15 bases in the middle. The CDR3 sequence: CASSQGAGTQPYEQYF. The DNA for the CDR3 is TGCGCCAGCAGCCAAGGGGCCGGGACCCAACCCTACGAGCAGTACTTC.

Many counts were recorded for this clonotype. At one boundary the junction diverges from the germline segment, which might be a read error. CDR3 sequence: CASSPNRDQGTQYF. The CDR3 bases are TGTGCCAGCAGCCCCAACAGGGATCAAGGGACCCAGTACTTC. V is TRBV7-9 and J is TRBJ2-5, with D perhaps TRBD1 (6 bases). Germline V gene sequence: CDR1 SEHNR, CDR2 FQNEAQ (reference sequence). The CDR3 runs 14 residues. Full variable domain (remainder filled in from reference TRBV7-9 and TRBJ2-5): DTGVSQNPRHKITKRGQNVTFRCDPISEHNRLYWYRQTLGQGPEFLTYFQNEAQLEKSRLLSDRFSAERPKGSFSTLEIQRTEQGDSAMYLCASSPNRDQGTQYFGPGTRLLVL.